This T cell receptor beta chain was captured by sequencing in a study of blood T cells in healthy people across ages. The germline V gene has CDR1 SQVTM and CDR2 ANQGSEA. The length of the CDR3 is 14 residues. Trimming stripped 3 bases from V and 3 bases from J, with 12 bases between. Broader study findings: Per million T cells, TCR beta diversity dropped about linearly as age rose.

This clonotype came up a few times. What it binds is unknown. Together with a sample-barcoded 5' primer, a J-beta primer mix was included in a second PCR lasting about 6 to 12 cycles. TCRdb re-analysed the 5' RACE reads in MiXCR, keeping a single row per CDR3 protein. In the table there are some 860,000 distinct CDR3 sequences, 45% to 70% of which are singletons. Staff drew about 10 milliliters of peripheral blood from each donor. The sequenced material came from blood. V usage is TRBV29-1 and J usage is TRBJ2-1; no reliable D call. This clonotype was sampled from a man aged 40-49 years in good health. The CDR3, as DNA: TGCAGCGTTGAGGAATACGGGTTCTACAATGAGCAGTTCTTC. This sequence encodes CSVEEYGFYNEQFF.